This T cell receptor gamma chain was sequenced for a study of human gamma delta and Vdelta1 T cells. Regarding this clone: One base away lies a much larger clone, so this may be a sequencing read error.

Looked up from germline, CDR1 is GITISATS and CDR2 is ISYDGTV (reference sequence). CDR3 length: 11 residues. V was pared by 12 bases and J by 10 bases, with 15 bases of the junction left unmatched. TCRdb reprocessed the PCR reads through CATT. The sample holds about 230 gamma-chain clones; roughly 18% are singletons and the top ten take more than 85%. This TCR derives from a human donor in good health. Specimen: Vdelta1 gamma-delta T cells from blood. The rearrangement joins TRGV9 to TRGJ1 or TRGJ2. CDR3 bases: TGTGCCGGGTGGGAAGTTGGCAAGAAACTCTTT. This gives the protein CAGWEVGKKLF.